The 30 T cell receptor beta chains listed next were all sequenced from one sample in a study of T-cell memory formation after mild COVID-19. Using its own MiXCR run on the 5' RACE reads, TCRdb lists one record per CDR3 protein. The repertoire holds about 620,000 distinct CDR3 sequences, with around 17% as singletons. Sequences were obtained from PBMCs or a T cell subset sorted from them (not recorded which). Receptor source: an adult woman who had mild COVID-19 (a few samples of this study predate the infection). Cell type and time point are not known.

The chain has TRBV4-2 and TRBJ1-1; D unresolved. Germline values: CDR1 LGHNA, CDR2 YNFKEQ. The ends were cut back, 2 bases at V and 1 base at J, with 5 bases in the middle. The CDR3 has 13 residues. This CDR3 is CASSQFANTEAFF. CDR3 DNA: TGTGCCAGCAGCCAATTTGCGAACACTGAAGCTTTCTTT.

This clonotype was seen a handful of times. The gene calls are TRBV4-2 and TRBJ1-1; a weak D match, TRBD1 (6 bases). CDR3 size: 16 residues. The germline CDR1 and CDR2 sequences are LGHNA and YNFKEQ. The ends were cut back, 1 base at V and 1 base at J, with 13 bases in the middle. CDR3 nucleotides: TGTGCCAGCAGCCAAGCCTGGGGGCGAGGGAACACTGAAGCTTTCTTT. Protein sequence: CASSQAWGRGNTEAFF.

This rearrangement joins TRBV15 to TRBJ2-2, with a possible D match to TRBD2 (5 bases). Germline V gene sequence: CDR1 LNHNV, CDR2 YYDKDF (reference sequence). V shed 1 base and J shed 4 bases, with 13 bases lying between them. The CDR3 runs to 16 residues. The CDR3 DNA follows: TGTGCCACCAGCAGAGTACGGGGAGAGGGCACCGGGGAGCTGTTTTTT. Translation: CATSRVRGEGTGELFF. The whole variable domain, filled in from reference TRBV15 and TRBJ2-2, reads DAMVIQNPRYQVTQFGKPVTLSCSQTLNHNVMYWYQQKSSQAPKLLFHYYDKDFNNEADTPDNFQSRRPNTSFCFLDIRSPGLGDTAMYLCATSRVRGEGTGELFFGEGSRLTVL.

The table lists this clonotype with a few counts. The chain recombines TRBV7-2 with TRBJ2-2; D call uncertain. Germline CDR1 and CDR2: SGHTA and FQGNSA. The CDR3 loop spans 14 amino acids. V was trimmed by 4 bases and J by 4 bases, leaving 10 bases between them. DNA of the CDR3: TGTGCCAGCAGCTACGTGGGGATCACCGGGGAGCTGTTTTTT. Translated, it gives CASSYVGITGELFF.

This rearrangement joins TRBV5-1 to TRBJ1-1; possibly TRBD1 for D (5 bases). The V gene lost 0 bases and the J gene lost 1 base, with 13 bases spanning the gap. Germline V gene sequence: CDR1 SGHRS, CDR2 YFSETQ. The CDR3 consists of 16 residues. DNA of the CDR3: TGCGCCAGCAGCTTGGGAATACAGGCGGGGAACACTGAAGCTTTCTTT. The encoded protein is CASSLGIQAGNTEAFF.

The J gene is TRBJ2-3, the V gene TRBV29-1; 10 bases line up with TRBD2. The germline CDR1 and CDR2 sequences are SQVTM and ANQGSEA. There are 13 residues in the CDR3. The ends lost 5 bases at V and 4 bases at J; junction bases unmatched: 3. The DNA for the CDR3 is TGCAGCGTTCCTAGCGGGAGCGCAGATACGCAGTATTTT. Translated, it gives CSVPSGSADTQYF.

The chain employs TRBV9 and TRBJ2-7; D may correspond to TRBD1 or TRBD2 (5 bases each). From germline, CDR1 is SGDLS and CDR2 YYNGEE. This CDR3 contains 13 residues. The V end was cut by 0 bases, the J end by 3 bases, with 7 bases between. The CDR3 bases are TGTGCCAGCAGCGTAGATGGGGGCTACGAGCAGTACTTC. Translated, it gives CASSVDGGYEQYF. Supplemented by reference TRBV9 and TRBJ2-7, the full variable domain reads DSGVTQTPKHLITATGQRVTLRCSPRSGDLSVYWYQQSLDQGLQFLIQYYNGEERAKGNILERFSAQQFPDLHSELNLSSLELGDSALYFCASSVDGGYEQYFGPGTRLTVT.

This chain connects TRBV19 to TRBJ2-7, with TRBD2 matching over 13 bases. Germline values: CDR1 LNHDA, CDR2 SQIVND (reference sequence). The CDR3 is 13 residues long. V was pared by 5 bases and J by 12 bases, with 7 bases of the junction left unmatched. CDR3 in amino acids: CASSSGLAGFRYF. The CDR3 nucleotides are TGTGCCAGTAGTTCGGGACTAGCGGGATTTCGGTACTTC.

The chain carries TRBV7-9 and TRBJ1-1; D unclear. CDR3 length equals 14 residues. The germline gives CDR1 SEHNR, CDR2 FQNEAQ (reference sequence). The V and J ends lost 3 bases and 7 bases respectively, with 15 bases between them. The CDR3 bases are TGTGCCAGCAGCTTTTTGGAGGGCCGTCTTGAAGCTTTCTTT. Protein: CASSFLEGRLEAFF.

This clonotype appeared a few times. The chain joins TRBV6-5 to TRBJ1-6, with D unclear. Per the germline V gene, CDR1 is MNHEY and CDR2 is SVGAGI. The germline V and J ends were trimmed by 2 bases and 6 bases, with 8 bases remaining between them. CDR3 size: 14 residues. For the CDR3, the DNA is TGTGCCAGCAGTTACGGAGTTTTTAATTCACCCCTCCACTTT. It translates to CASSYGVFNSPLHF.

This chain connects TRBV9 to TRBJ2-1; D remains unclear. Germline values: CDR1 SGDLS, CDR2 YYNGEE. This CDR3 comprises 14 residues. Deletions cut 0 bases from V and 8 bases from J, with 12 bases between. For the CDR3, the DNA is TGTGCCAGCAGCGTAGATGGCGATTGGGATGAGCAGTTCTTC. The encoded protein is CASSVDGDWDEQFF.

This clonotype has a handful of counts. The rearrangement links TRBV5-1 to TRBJ2-1, with 12 positions matching TRBD1. Germline CDR1 and CDR2: SGHRS and YFSETQ. This CDR3 comprises 17 residues. V shed 0 bases, J shed 9 bases, and the junction held 10 bases outside the gene matches. DNA for the CDR3: TGCGCCAGCAGCTTGGCCGGGACAGGGGGCCCCAGGGGTGAGCAGTTCTTC. Encoded protein: CASSLAGTGGPRGEQFF.

The chain carries TRBV12-3 or TRBV12-4 and TRBJ1-2, with 9 bases identical to TRBD1. The CDR3 length is 15 residues. Trimming removed 2 bases from V and 6 bases from J; junction bases left unmatched: 7. The CDR3 DNA sequence: TGTGCCAGCAGTTTATGGGGCGGACAGGGGAATGGCTACACCTTC. This sequence encodes CASSLWGGQGNGYTF.

The rearrangement links TRBV7-3 to TRBJ2-3; 16 nucleotides agree with TRBD2. Germline CDR1 and CDR2: SGHTA and FQGTGA. This CDR3 comprises 18 residues. V shed 5 bases and J 3 bases; nucleotides not matched to a gene: 8. CDR3 DNA sequence: TGTGCCAGCAGCGGCGGGACTAGCGGGAGGGTGAGGACAGATACGCAGTATTTT. Its translation is CASSGGTSGRVRTDTQYF.

The chain uses TRBV6-5 and TRBJ2-7; D not certain. The CDR3 totals 13 residues. The germline V and J ends were trimmed by 6 bases and 0 bases, with 9 bases remaining between them. Germline V gene sequence: CDR1 MNHEY, CDR2 SVGAGI. In nucleotides, the CDR3 is TGTGCCAGCAGACCTCAACCCTCCTACGAGCAGTACTTC. This gives the protein CASRPQPSYEQYF.

This clonotype was counted between two and nine times. The chain couples TRBV20-1 to TRBJ1-1; TRBD1 agrees at 8 bases. The V gene end was trimmed by 0 bases and the J gene end by 7 bases; junction bases not matched to a gene: 4. The germline V gene has CDR1 DFQATT and CDR2 SNEGSKA (reference sequence). CDR3 length: 13 amino acids. The CDR3 region has the DNA TGCAGTGCTAGAGATGGGACAGGCTTTGAAGCTTTCTTT. Encoded protein: CSARDGTGFEAFF.

As regards this clonotype: One end of the junction varies from germline; a read error may be responsible. The chain couples TRBV5-1 to TRBJ1-1; maybe TRBD1 (5 bases). Germline values: CDR1 SGHRS, CDR2 YFSETQ. This CDR3 is built from 14 residues. The CDR3 DNA sequence: TGCGCCAGCACCGAAGGGACGGGGAACACTGAAGCTTTATTT. Protein product: CASTEGTGNTEALF.

The V gene is TRBV18, the J gene TRBJ2-3; 8 nucleotides line up with TRBD2. After removal of 4 bases from V and 2 bases from J, the junction contained 5 bases not matched to a gene. The CDR3 runs to 15 residues. Per the germline V gene, CDR1 is KGHSH and CDR2 is LQKENI. As DNA, the CDR3 is TGTGCCAGCTCACAGTTGACTAGCGACACAGATACGCAGTATTTT. Its translation is CASSQLTSDTDTQYF.

This clonotype was seen only a few times. The V call is TRBV19, the J call TRBJ1-1; D is uncertain. This CDR3 has 11 residues. The germline V gene has CDR1 LNHDA and CDR2 SQIVND (reference sequence). V lost 7 bases and J lost 5, with 8 bases in between. In nucleotides, the CDR3 is TGTGCCAGTACGGTGGGGACTGAAGCTTTCTTT. It is translated as CASTVGTEAFF.

This clonotype was detected a few times. The chain links TRBV6-2 or TRBV6-3 to TRBJ1-1; D uncertain. V was trimmed by 0 bases and J by 3 bases, leaving 20 bases between them. The CDR3 loop spans 18 amino acids. Germline CDR1 MNHEY, CDR2 SVGEGT. The CDR3 DNA follows: TGTGCCAGCAGTTACTCAGACCGAGATTTTTTCCGCGACACTGAAGCTTTCTTT. It encodes CASSYSDRDFFRDTEAFF.

The rearrangement links TRBV7-3 to TRBJ2-5; D perhaps matches TRBD1 (6 bases). The CDR3 consists of 15 residues. Trimming pared 5 bases from V and 5 bases from J, leaving 18 bases between. CDR1 is SGHTA and CDR2 is FQGTGA in the germline V gene. CDR3 coding DNA: TGTGCCAGCAGCCTCCAAGGGGGACGTCCTGAGACCCAGTACTTC. It encodes CASSLQGGRPETQYF.

This clonotype has just a few counts. This chain uses TRBV6-2 or TRBV6-3 with TRBJ2-3; a weak D match, TRBD2 (6 bases). The V and J ends lost 6 bases and 1 base respectively, with 20 bases between them. Germline loops: CDR1 MNHEY, CDR2 SVGEGT. The CDR3 consists of 17 residues. The chain's CDR3 is CASRPTHGTQGTDTQYF. CDR3 nucleotide sequence: TGTGCCAGCAGACCAACTCACGGGACTCAAGGCACAGATACGCAGTATTTT.

This clonotype has more than one count but fewer than ten. V usage is TRBV29-1 and J usage is TRBJ2-7; D gene uncertain. Trimming removed 1 base from V and 1 base from J, with 5 bases in between. The CDR3 runs 12 residues. Germline CDR1 reads SQVTM; CDR2 reads ANQGSEA. The CDR3 DNA follows: TGCAGCGTTGAAGTACAGTCCTACGAGCAGTACTTC. This sequence encodes CSVEVQSYEQYF.

This clonotype was found many times. The V and J genes are TRBV12-3 or TRBV12-4 and TRBJ2-3, with 9 nucleotides matching TRBD2. The V segment lost 3 bases and the J segment 6 bases; nucleotides outside the gene matches: 7. The CDR3 runs 15 residues. The CDR3 loop reads CASSLGLAGVDTQYF. Here the CDR3 DNA reads TGTGCCAGCAGTTTGGGACTAGCAGGCGTGGATACGCAGTATTTT.

This chain links TRBV11-2 with TRBJ2-1; D could derive from TRBD1 or TRBD2 (5 bases each). CDR3 length equals 16 residues. V was cut by 3 bases and J by 0 bases, with 12 bases left in between. The germline gives CDR1 SGHAT, CDR2 FQNNGV. This CDR3 reads CASSFGWGSSYNEQFF. CDR3 in DNA: TGTGCCAGCAGCTTTGGATGGGGGAGCTCCTACAATGAGCAGTTCTTC.

The sample holds a few counts of this clonotype. The chain uses TRBV7-9 and TRBJ2-5; D assignment may be TRBD1 or TRBD2 (6 bases each). The ends were cut back, 8 bases at V and 5 bases at J, with 15 bases in the middle. Germline-derived CDR1 and CDR2 are SEHNR and FQNEAQ (reference sequence). The CDR3 is made up of 13 amino acids. CDR3: CASVHQGGETQYF. The CDR3 bases are TGTGCCAGCGTTCACCAAGGGGGGGAGACCCAGTACTTC.

This clonotype was seen a few times. This chain joins TRBV5-5 and TRBJ2-2; D gene ambiguous. In germline, CDR1 is SGHKS, CDR2 YYEKEE (reference sequence). The CDR3 covers 15 residues. V gave up 7 bases and J gave up 0 bases, with 13 bases separating them. CDR3 in amino acids: CASAAGKPNTGELFF. The CDR3 DNA sequence: TGTGCCAGCGCGGCAGGTAAACCGAACACCGGGGAGCTGTTTTTT.

The genes are TRBV12-3 or TRBV12-4 and TRBJ2-2; the match to TRBD1 covers 8 bases. Losses at the gene ends were 6 bases for V and 4 bases for J; bases not matched to a gene: 7. CDR3 length equals 15 residues. This chain's CDR3 is CASSPRGRSTGELFF. The DNA for the CDR3 is TGTGCCAGCAGCCCCAGGGGGCGCTCCACCGGGGAGCTGTTTTTT.

V usage is TRBV7-2 and J usage is TRBJ2-5; 9 bases map to TRBD1. Germline-derived CDR1 and CDR2 are SGHTA and FQGNSA. After removal of 7 bases from V and 4 bases from J, the junction contained 4 bases not matched to a gene. The CDR3 is 13 amino acids. The CDR3: CASTDRGGETQYF. DNA for the CDR3: TGTGCCAGCACGGACAGGGGCGGAGAGACCCAGTACTTC.

The V gene is TRBV29-1, the J gene TRBJ1-1, with D perhaps TRBD1 (6 bases). V was cut by 3 bases and J by 1 base, with 18 bases left in between. CDR1 is SQVTM, CDR2 ANQGSEA, per germline. This CDR3 region has 16 residues. The CDR3 DNA reads TGCAGCGTTGATTTAGGGGGATCGCGTAGGAACACTGAAGCTTTCTTT. Its protein is CSVDLGGSRRNTEAFF.